Sequencing of this T cell receptor beta chain was carried out in a study of T cell changes during pregnancy in multiple sclerosis. The protocol was immunoSEQ multiplex PCR, while the TCRdb copy is restricted to in-frame clones and leaves out a portion. The sample carries roughly 60,000 clones, around nine tenths recorded once. The CDR3 extends over 13 amino acids. Trimming pared 1 base from V and 4 bases from J, leaving 7 bases between. CDR1 and CDR2 (germline): SEHNR, FQNEAQ (reference sequence). V usage is TRBV7-9 and J usage is TRBJ1-1; D call uncertain. This TCR was recovered from a female donor with multiple sclerosis, enrolled in a pregnancy study. Sequenced here: peripheral blood, sampled in the second trimester of pregnancy. The CDR3 reads CASSLDLGTEAFF. The CDR3 DNA follows: TGTGCCAGCAGCTTAGATCTAGGCACTGAAGCTTTCTTT.